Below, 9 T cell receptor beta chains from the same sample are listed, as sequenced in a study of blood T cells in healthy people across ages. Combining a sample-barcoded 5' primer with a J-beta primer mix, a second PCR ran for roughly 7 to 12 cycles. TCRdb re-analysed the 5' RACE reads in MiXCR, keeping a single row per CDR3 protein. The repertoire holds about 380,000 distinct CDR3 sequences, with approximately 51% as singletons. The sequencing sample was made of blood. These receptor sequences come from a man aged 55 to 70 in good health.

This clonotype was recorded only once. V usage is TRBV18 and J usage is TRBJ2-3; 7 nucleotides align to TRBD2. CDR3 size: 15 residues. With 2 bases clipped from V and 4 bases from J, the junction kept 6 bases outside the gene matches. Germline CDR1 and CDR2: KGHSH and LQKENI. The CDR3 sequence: CASSPMRGKSDTQYF. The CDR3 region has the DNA TGTGCCAGCTCACCAATGCGGGGGAAGTCAGATACGCAGTATTTT. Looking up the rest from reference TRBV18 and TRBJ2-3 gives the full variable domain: NAGVMQNPRHLVRRRGQEARLRCSPMKGHSHVYWYRQLPEEGLKFMVYLQKENIIDESGMPKERFSAEFPKEGPSILRIQQVVRGDSAAYFCASSPMRGKSDTQYFGPGTRLTVL.

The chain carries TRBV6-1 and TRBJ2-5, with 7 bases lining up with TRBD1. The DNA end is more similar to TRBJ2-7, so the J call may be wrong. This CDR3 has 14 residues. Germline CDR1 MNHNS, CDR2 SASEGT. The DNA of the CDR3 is TGTGCCAGCAGTGAAGCAGGGGGCGAGTACGAGCAGTACTTC. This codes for CASSEAGGEYEQYF.

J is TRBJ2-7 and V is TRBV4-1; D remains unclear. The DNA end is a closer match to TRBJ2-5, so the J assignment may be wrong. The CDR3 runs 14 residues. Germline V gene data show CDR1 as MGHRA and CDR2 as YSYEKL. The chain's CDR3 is CASSQDEALKTQYF. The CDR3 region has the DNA TGCGCCAGCAGCCAAGATGAGGCATTGAAGACCCAGTACTTC.

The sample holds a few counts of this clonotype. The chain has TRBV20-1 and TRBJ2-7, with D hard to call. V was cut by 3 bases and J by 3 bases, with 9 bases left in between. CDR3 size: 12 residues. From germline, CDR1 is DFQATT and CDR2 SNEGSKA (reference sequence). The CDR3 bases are TGCAGTGCTAGCCCGGTGAGCTACGAGCAGTACTTC. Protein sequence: CSASPVSYEQYF.

In DNA, the CDR3 is TGTGCCAGCAGTCGAACGGGGGGCTGGAACGAGCAGTACTTC. As protein: CASSRTGGWNEQYF. This chain links TRBV12-3 or TRBV12-4 with TRBJ2-7; D perhaps matches TRBD2 (7 bases). The CDR3 is made up of 14 amino acids. V lost 5 bases and J 5 bases, leaving 16 bases between the germline ends.

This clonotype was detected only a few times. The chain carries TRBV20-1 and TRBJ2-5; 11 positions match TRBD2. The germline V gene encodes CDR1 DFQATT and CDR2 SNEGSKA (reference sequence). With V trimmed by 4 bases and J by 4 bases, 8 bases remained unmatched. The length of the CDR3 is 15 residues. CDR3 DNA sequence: TGCAGTGCTACAGCTAGCGGGGGGCTCCCAGAGACCCAGTACTTC. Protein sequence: CSATASGGLPETQYF.

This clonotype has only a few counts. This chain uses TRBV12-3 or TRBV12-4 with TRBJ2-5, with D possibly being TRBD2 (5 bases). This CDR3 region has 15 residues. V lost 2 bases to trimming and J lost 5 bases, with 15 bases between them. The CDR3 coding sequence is TGTGCCAGCAGTTTACGCCGCGGGTCGGAGGAGACCCAGTACTTC. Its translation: CASSLRRGSEETQYF.

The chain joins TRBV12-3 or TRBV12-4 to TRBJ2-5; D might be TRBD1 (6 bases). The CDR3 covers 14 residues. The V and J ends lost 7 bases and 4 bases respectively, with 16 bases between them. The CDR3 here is CASTPGARGETQYF. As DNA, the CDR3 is TGTGCCAGCACCCCAGGGGCTAGAGGAGAGACCCAGTACTTC.

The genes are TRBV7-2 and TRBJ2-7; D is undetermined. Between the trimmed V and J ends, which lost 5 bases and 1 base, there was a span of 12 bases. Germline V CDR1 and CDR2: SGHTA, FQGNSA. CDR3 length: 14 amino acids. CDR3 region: CASSPRSLSYEQYF. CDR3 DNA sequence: TGTGCCAGCAGCCCGAGGTCACTATCCTACGAGCAGTACTTC.